The clone carrying this TCR beta chain was observed a few times. Its antigen is not identified. This sample stems from a study of CD8 T cells in ankylosing spondylitis. General study results and limits: It was reported that disease-linked clones were significantly enriched in matched ankylosing spondylitis synovial fluid.

The CDR3 spans 14 residues. Germline loops: CDR1 WSHSY, CDR2 SAAADI. V shed 6 bases and J shed 0 bases, with 9 bases lying between them. With molecular barcodes, quantitative 5'-RACE was used to make the TCR beta libraries. Each CDR3 protein gets one entry after TCRdb re-called the 5' RACE reads with MiXCR. This table holds 190,000 or so distinct CDR3 sequences, 13% found once. The genes are TRBV10-2 and TRBJ2-1; no firm D call. This receptor was taken from a male donor with ankylosing spondylitis or in good health (not recorded which). The sequencing sample was made of blood, either unsorted or a sorted T cell fraction (not recorded which). CDR3 sequence: CASSQVTSYNEQFF. CDR3 nucleotide sequence: TGCGCCAGCAGCCAGGTGACCTCCTACAATGAGCAGTTCTTC.